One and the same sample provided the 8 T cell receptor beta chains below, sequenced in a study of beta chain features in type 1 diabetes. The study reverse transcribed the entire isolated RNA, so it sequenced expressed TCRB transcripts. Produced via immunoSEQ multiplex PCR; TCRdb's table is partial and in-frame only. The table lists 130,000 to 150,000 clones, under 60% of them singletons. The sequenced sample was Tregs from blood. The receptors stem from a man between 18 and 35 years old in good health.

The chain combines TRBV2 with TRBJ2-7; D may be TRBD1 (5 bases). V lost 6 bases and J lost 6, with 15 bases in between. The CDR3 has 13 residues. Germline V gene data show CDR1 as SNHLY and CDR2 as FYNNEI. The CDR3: CASSQEQVREQYF. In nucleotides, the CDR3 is TGTGCCAGCAGCCAAGAACAGGTTCGCGAGCAGTACTTC.

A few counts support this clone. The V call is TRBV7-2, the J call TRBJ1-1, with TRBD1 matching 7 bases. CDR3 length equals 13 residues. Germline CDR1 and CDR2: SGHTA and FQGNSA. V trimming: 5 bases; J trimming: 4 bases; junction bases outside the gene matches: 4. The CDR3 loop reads CASSRQGGTEAFF. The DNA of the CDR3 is TGTGCCAGCAGCCGACAGGGCGGCACTGAAGCTTTCTTT.

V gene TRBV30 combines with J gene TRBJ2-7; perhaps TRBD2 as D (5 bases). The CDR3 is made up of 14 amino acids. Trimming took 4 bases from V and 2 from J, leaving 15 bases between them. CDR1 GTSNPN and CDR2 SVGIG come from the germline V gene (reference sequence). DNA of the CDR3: TGTGCCTGGAACCCCAGGACTGCAGCCTACGAGCAGTACTTC. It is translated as CAWNPRTAAYEQYF.

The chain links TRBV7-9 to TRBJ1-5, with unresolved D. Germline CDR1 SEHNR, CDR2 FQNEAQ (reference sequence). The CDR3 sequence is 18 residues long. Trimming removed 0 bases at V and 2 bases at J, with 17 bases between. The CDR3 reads CASSLAVQGRGGNQPQHF. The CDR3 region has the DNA TGTGCCAGCAGCTTAGCGGTTCAAGGGCGCGGGGGCAATCAGCCCCAGCATTTT.

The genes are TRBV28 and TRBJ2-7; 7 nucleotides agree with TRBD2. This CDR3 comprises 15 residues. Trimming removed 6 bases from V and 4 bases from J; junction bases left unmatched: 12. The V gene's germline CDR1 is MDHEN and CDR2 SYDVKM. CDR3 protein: CASRGSGRGLYEQYF. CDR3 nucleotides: TGTGCCAGCAGGGGGTCTGGGAGGGGTTTGTACGAGCAGTACTTC. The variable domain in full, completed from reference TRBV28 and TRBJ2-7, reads DVKVTQSSRYLVKRTGEKVFLECVQDMDHENMFWYRQDPGLGLRLIYFSYDVKMKEKGDIPEGYSVSREKKERFSLILESASTNQTSMYLCASRGSGRGLYEQYFGPGTRLTVT.

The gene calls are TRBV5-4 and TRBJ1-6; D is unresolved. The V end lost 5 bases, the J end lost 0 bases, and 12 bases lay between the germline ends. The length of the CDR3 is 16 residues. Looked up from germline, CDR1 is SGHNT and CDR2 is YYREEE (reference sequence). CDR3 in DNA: TGTGCCAGCAGTTCAGCGGGGAGCTCCTATAATTCACCCCTCCACTTT. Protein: CASSSAGSSYNSPLHF.

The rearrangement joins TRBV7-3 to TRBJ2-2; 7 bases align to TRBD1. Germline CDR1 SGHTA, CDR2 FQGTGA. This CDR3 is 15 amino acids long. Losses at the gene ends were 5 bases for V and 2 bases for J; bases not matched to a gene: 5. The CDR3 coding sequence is TGTGCCAGCAGCAGAGACAGGGAAAACACCGGGGAGCTGTTTTTT. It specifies CASSRDRENTGELFF.

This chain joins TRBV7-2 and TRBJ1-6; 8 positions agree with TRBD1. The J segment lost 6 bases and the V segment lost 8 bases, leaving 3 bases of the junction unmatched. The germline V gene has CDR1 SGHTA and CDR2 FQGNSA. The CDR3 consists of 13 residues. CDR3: CASSTGANSPLHF. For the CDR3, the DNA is TGTGCCAGCTCGACAGGGGCTAATTCACCCCTCCACTTT. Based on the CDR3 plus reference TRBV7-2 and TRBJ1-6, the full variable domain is GAGVSQSPSNKVTEKGKDVELRCDPISGHTALYWYRQSLGQGLEFLIYFQGNSAPDKSGLPSDRFSAERTGGSVSTLTIQRTQQEDSAVYLCASSTGANSPLHFGNGTRLTVT.